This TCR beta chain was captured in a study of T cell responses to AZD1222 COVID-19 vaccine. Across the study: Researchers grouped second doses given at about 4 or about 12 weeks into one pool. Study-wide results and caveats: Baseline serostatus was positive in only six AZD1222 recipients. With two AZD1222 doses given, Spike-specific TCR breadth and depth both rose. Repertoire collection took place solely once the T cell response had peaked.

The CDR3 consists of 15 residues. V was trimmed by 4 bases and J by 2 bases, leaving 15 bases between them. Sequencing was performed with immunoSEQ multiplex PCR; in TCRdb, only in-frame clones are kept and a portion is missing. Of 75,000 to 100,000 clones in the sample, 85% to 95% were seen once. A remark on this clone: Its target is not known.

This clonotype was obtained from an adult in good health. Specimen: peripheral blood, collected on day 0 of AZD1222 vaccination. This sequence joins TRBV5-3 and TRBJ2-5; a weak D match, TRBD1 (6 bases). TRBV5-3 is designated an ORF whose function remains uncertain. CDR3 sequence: CARSITRQAQETQYF. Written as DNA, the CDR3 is TGTGCCAGAAGCATTACGCGACAGGCTCAAGAGACCCAGTACTTC.